This T cell receptor beta chain is drawn from a study of T-cell reconstitution after alpha-beta-depleted transplantation in children. This clonotype was seen repeatedly, ten times or more. Its antigen remains unknown. Study-wide results and caveats: Expanded graft clones numbering several hundred reportedly gave rise to alpha-beta T cells about two months after transplant.

Germline assignment: CDR1 LGHNA and CDR2 YSLEER. The CDR3 spans 14 residues. V lost 0 bases, J lost 4 bases, and 7 bases lay in between. The TCRbeta library incorporated unique molecular identifiers. A single record per CDR3 protein comes from TCRdb applying MiXCR to the PCR reads. The sample lists under 250,000 distinct CDR3 sequences; approximately 6.3% were seen once. The receptor was derived from a boy aged 2-15 years with acute lymphoblastic leukemia, due to receive a stem cell transplant. The sequencing here drew on PBMCs, taken before TCRalphabeta/CD19-depleted stem cell transplant. The J gene is TRBJ2-1, the V gene TRBV4-3, with D perhaps TRBD2 (5 bases). The CDR3 here is CASSQDRGYNEQFF. For the CDR3, the DNA is TGCGCCAGCAGCCAAGATCGGGGATACAATGAGCAGTTCTTC.